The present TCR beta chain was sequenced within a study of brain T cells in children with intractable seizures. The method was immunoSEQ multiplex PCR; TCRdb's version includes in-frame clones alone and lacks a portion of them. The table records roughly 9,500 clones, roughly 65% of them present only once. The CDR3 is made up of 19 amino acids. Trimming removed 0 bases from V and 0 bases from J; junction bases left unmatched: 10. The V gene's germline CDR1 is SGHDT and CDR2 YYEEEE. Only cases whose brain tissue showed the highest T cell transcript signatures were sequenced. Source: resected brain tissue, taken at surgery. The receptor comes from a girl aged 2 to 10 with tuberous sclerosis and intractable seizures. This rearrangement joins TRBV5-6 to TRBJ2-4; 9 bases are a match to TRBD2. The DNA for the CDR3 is TGTGCCAGCAGCTTGGAGGTGGTCGCGGGGGGGCGAGCCAAAAACATTCAGTACTTC. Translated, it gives CASSLEVVAGGRAKNIQYF.